This T cell receptor (beta chain) is drawn from a study of blood T cell repertoires in COVID-19. TCRdb's table, derived via immunoSEQ multiplex PCR, lists solely in-frame clones and lacks some. The table shows tens of thousands of clones, with roughly 90% occurring only once. The CDR3 totals 17 residues. V shed 1 base, J shed 3 bases, and the junction held 7 bases outside the gene matches. CDR1 is LGHNA, CDR2 YNFKEQ, per germline. The rearrangement joins TRBV4-2 to TRBJ2-3; 10 nucleotides align to TRBD1. Sample: peripheral blood. This receptor was identified in a man aged 45-60 years with active COVID-19. For the CDR3, the DNA is TGTGCCAGCAGCCAAGGAAGACAGGGGGCAAGGACAGATACGCAGTATTTT. It is translated as CASSQGRQGARTDTQYF.